A selection of T cell receptor beta chains follows, all from one sample in a study of regulatory T cells in long-lasting Graves disease. TCRdb called the multiplex PCR reads again in MiXCR, with one record for every CDR3 protein. The data show about 540,000 distinct CDR3 sequences, with approximately 13% seen just once and roughly a tenth held by the top ten. A further study also used this sample, focusing on T cells in Graves' hyperthyroidism and ophthalmopathy.

Specimen: peripheral blood mononuclear cells (PBMCs), collected at new diagnosis, from a patient treated with antithyroid drugs. These TCRs come from a man aged 25-40 years with Graves disease. CDR3s include the opening cysteine and the closing phenylalanine or tryptophan. A clone size is listed for some rows: how often the clone was seen (once, few, many), or a class if it is expanded.

size	V	CDR3
many	TRBV2	CASCGRANEKLFF
many	TRBV20-1	CSASRRDYEQYF
NA	TRBV19	CASSDPGGKATDTQYF
NA	TRBV2	CASREGSSEQFF
NA	TRBV5-1	CASSPRLAEQGEQFF
NA	TRBV12-3/TRBV12-4	CASSFRAGVSNQPQHF
many	TRBV7-2	CASSLRTSGSNEQFF
many	TRBV2	CASSDWLAGNTGELFF
many	TRBV12-3/TRBV12-4	CASSLLPDRDYEQYF
few	TRBV11-2	CASSLSVSESSSYNEQFF
many	TRBV2	CASNALAGEIWEQYF
NA	TRBV19	CASRPEGGSRDEQFF
NA	TRBV12-3/TRBV12-4	CASSLRGRLEQYF
many	TRBV27	CASSPSDLGFVTDTQYF
many	TRBV12-3/TRBV12-4	CASSLLSSGRAGEQYF
few	TRBV6-1	CASSEGAGSSYEQYF
NA	TRBV28	CASSRKPGQGHEQYF
NA	TRBV12-5	CVSGLVPSGSSYNEQFF
many	TRBV5-5	CASSLDPLAGVSEQYF
NA	TRBV7-3	CASSFQEGTHGYTF
many	TRBV2	CASSELRENIQYF
NA	TRBV5-1	CASSLTGGANEQFF
many	TRBV5-1	CATRTGWETEAFF
many	TRBV27	CASSLIGGWEKLFF
few	TRBV30	CAWKESNSLRGGTEAFF
many	TRBV10-3	CAISELEGTETYEQYF
few	TRBV27	CASSQTPVPYNEQFF
many	TRBV6-5	CASSFQLAGGPGNEQFF
many	TRBV6-2/TRBV6-3	CASSYSVGSPKETQYF
many	TRBV29-1	CSVRNQPQHF
many	TRBV12-3/TRBV12-4	CASSPNIVDRHF
NA	TRBV4-1	CASSQDPGGHGANVLTF
many	TRBV5-1	CASAAVGQETQYF
NA	TRBV5-6	CASSSGQGGLFF
NA	TRBV9	CASAPFMAGELFF
many	TRBV20-1	CSAMRDEQFF
NA	TRBV29-1	CSIGQGYEQYF
many	TRBV20-1	CSAPSTGAGEKLFF